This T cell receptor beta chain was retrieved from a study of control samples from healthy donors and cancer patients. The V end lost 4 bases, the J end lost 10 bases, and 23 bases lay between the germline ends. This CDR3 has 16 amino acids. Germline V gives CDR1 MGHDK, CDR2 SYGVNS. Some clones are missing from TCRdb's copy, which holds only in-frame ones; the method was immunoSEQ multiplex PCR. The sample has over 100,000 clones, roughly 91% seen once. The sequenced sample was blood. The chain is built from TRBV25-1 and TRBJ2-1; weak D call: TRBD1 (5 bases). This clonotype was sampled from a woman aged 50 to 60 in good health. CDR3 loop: CASSAHKGAQVSEQFF. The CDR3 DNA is TGTGCCAGCAGTGCCCACAAAGGGGCGCAAGTGAGCGAGCAGTTCTTC.